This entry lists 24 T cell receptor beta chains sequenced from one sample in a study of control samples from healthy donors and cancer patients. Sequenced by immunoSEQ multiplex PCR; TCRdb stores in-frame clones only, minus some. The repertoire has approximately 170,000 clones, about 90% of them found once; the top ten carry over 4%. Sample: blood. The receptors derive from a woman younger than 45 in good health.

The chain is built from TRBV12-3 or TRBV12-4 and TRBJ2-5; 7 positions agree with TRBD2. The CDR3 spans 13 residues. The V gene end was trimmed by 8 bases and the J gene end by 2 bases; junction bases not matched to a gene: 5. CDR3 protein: CASHRAGQETQYF. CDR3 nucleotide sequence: TGTGCCAGCCACCGAGCGGGACAAGAGACCCAGTACTTC.

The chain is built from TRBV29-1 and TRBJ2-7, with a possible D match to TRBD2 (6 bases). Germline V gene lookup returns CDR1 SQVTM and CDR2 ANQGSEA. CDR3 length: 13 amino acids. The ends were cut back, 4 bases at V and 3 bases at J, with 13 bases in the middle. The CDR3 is CSVAPAGDYEQYF. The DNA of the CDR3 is TGCAGCGTTGCCCCAGCGGGCGACTACGAGCAGTACTTC.

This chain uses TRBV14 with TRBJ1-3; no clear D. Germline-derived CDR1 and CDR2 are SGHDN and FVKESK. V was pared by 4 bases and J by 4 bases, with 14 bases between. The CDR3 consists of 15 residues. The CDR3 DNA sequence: TGTGCCAGCAGCCCCCATTTCATTGGCGGAAACACCATATATTTT. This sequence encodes CASSPHFIGGNTIYF.

The CDR3 here is CASSLRGEDNEQFF. CDR3 nucleotides: TGTGCCAGCAGCCTCAGGGGGGAAGACAATGAGCAGTTCTTC. The chain has TRBV3-1 (or the pseudogene TRBV3-2) and TRBJ2-1; perhaps TRBD1 as D (7 bases). The CDR3 is 14 amino acids. Germline values: CDR1 LGHDT, CDR2 YNNKEL (reference sequence). V was pared by 4 bases and J by 5 bases, with 12 bases between.

The DNA of the CDR3 is TGTGCCAGCAGTTACCCGGCGCCAGGCGAGCAGTACGTC. This sequence encodes CASSYPAPGEQYV. This chain links TRBV6-7 with TRBJ2-7; D ambiguous. TRBV6-7 is labeled an ORF, and its function is uncertain. Trimming stripped 2 bases from V and 6 bases from J, with 11 bases between. This CDR3 has 13 amino acids.

In DNA form, the CDR3 reads TGTGCCAGTAGTATAGCGGGGGGCACAGATACGCAGTATTTT. Translation: CASSIAGGTDTQYF. V gene TRBV19 combines with J gene TRBJ2-3, with D tentatively TRBD2 (6 bases). Germline V gene data show CDR1 as LNHDA and CDR2 as SQIVND (reference sequence). V was clipped by 1 base and J by 1 base, with 6 bases between them. The CDR3 contains 14 residues. The variable domain in full, with the rest retrieved from reference TRBV19 and TRBJ2-3, is DGGITQSPKYLFRKEGQNVTLSCEQNLNHDAMYWYRQDPGQGLRLIYYSQIVNDFQKGDIAEGYSVSREKKESFPLTVTSAQKNPTAFYLCASSIAGGTDTQYFGPGTRLTVL.

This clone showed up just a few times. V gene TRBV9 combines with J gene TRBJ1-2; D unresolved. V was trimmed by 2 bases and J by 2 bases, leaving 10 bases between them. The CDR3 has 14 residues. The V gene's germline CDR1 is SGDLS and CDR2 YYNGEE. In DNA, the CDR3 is TGTGCCAGCAGCGTCCCCGGGAAAAACTATGGCTACACCTTC. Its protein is CASSVPGKNYGYTF.

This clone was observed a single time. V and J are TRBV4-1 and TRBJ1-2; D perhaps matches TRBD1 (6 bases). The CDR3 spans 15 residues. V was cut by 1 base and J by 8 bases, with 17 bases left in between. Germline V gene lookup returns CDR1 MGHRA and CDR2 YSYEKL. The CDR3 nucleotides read TGCGCCAGCAGCCAAGGCCCGGGGGGGGGCGGCGGCTACACCTTC. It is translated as CASSQGPGGGGGYTF.

DNA for the CDR3: TGTGCCAGCAGCCCCGCCCTCGGACAGTCCTATGGCTACACCTTC. Protein product: CASSPALGQSYGYTF. The rearrangement uses TRBV9 and TRBJ1-2; a weak D match, TRBD1 (6 bases). The CDR3 has 15 residues. The V end lost 4 bases, the J end lost 4 bases, and 17 bases lay between the germline ends. CDR1 and CDR2 from the germline V gene are SGDLS and YYNGEE.

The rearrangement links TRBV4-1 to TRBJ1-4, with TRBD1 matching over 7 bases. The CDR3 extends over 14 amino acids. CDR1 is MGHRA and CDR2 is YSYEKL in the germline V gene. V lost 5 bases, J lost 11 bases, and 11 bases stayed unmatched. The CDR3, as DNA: TGCGCCAGCAGCTACCGCGACAGGGAGTGGAAACTGTTTTTT. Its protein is CASSYRDREWKLFF.

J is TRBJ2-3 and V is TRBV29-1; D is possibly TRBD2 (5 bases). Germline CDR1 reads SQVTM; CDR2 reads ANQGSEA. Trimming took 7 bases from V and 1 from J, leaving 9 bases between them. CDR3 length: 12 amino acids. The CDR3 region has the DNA TGCAGCGCTGACTACCGCACAGATACGCAGTATTTT. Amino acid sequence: CSADYRTDTQYF.

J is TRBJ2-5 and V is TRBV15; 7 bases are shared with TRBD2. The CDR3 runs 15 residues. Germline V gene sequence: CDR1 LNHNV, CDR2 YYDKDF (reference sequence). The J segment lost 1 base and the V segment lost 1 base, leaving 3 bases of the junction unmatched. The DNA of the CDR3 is TGTGCCACCAGCAGAGGGGGAGGGTCCCAAGAGACCCAGTACTTC. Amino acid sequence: CATSRGGGSQETQYF. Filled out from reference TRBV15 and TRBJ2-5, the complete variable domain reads DAMVIQNPRYQVTQFGKPVTLSCSQTLNHNVMYWYQQKSSQAPKLLFHYYDKDFNNEADTPDNFQSRRPNTSFCFLDIRSPGLGDTAMYLCATSRGGGSQETQYFGPGTRLLVL.

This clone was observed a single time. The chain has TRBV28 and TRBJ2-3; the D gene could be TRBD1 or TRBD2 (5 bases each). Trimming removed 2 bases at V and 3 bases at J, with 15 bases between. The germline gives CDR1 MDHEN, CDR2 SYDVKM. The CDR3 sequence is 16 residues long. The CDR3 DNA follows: TGTGCCAGCAGTTTACTCTACGGGGCGCGGACAGATACGCAGTATTTT. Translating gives CASSLLYGARTDTQYF.

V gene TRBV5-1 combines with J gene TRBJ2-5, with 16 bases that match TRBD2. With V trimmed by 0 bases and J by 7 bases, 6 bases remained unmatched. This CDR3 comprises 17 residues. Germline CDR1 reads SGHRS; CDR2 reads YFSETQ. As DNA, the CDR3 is TGCGCCAGCAGCTTGGATGGGACTAGCGGGGGGGCCTGGACCCAGTACTTC. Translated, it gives CASSLDGTSGGAWTQYF.

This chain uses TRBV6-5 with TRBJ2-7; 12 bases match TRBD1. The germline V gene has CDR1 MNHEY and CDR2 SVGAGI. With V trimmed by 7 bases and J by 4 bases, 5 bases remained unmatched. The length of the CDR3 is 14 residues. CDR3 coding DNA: TGTGCCAGCAAGGGACAGGGGGCGGGATACGAGCAGTACTTC. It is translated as CASKGQGAGYEQYF.

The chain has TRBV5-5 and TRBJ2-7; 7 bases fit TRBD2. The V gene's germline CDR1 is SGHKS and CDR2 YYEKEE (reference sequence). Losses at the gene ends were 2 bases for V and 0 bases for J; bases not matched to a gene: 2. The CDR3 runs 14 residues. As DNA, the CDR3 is TGTGCCAGCAGCTTAGCGGGGCCCTCCTACGAGCAGTACGTC. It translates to CASSLAGPSYEQYV.

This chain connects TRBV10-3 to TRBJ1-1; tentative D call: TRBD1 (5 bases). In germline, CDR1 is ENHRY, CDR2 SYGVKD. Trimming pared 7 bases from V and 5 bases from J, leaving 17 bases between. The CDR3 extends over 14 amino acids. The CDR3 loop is CAIKVGAGRTEAFF. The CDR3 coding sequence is TGTGCCATCAAAGTTGGGGCAGGGCGAACTGAAGCTTTCTTT.

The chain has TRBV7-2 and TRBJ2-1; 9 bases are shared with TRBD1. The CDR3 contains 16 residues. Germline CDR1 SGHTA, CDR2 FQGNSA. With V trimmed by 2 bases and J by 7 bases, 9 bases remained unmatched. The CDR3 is CASSLPGTGFSNEQFF. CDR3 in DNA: TGTGCCAGCAGCTTACCCGGGACAGGGTTTAGTAATGAGCAGTTCTTC.

Written as DNA, the CDR3 is TGCAGCGTTATTCCAGGGGGGCGCGATTCCTGGACTGAAGCTTTCTTT. Translation: CSVIPGGRDSWTEAFF. The chain recombines TRBV29-1 with TRBJ1-1; 7 bases line up with TRBD1. V lost 5 bases and J lost 5; bases outside the gene matches: 17. CDR1 and CDR2 from the germline V gene are SQVTM and ANQGSEA. The CDR3 is made up of 16 amino acids. Variable domain in full (rest from reference TRBV29-1 and TRBJ1-1): SAVISQKPSRDICQRGTSLTIQCQVDSQVTMMFWYRQQPGQSLTLIATANQGSEATYESGFVIDKFPISRPNLTFSTLTVSNMSPEDSSIYLCSVIPGGRDSWTEAFFGQGTRLTVV.

This CDR3 is CASSLASRPAGELFF. The CDR3 bases are TGTGCCAGCAGCTTAGCCTCCCGGCCTGCCGGGGAGCTGTTTTTT. The chain is built from TRBV7-2 and TRBJ2-2; D is uncertain. The germline V gene has CDR1 SGHTA and CDR2 FQGNSA. This CDR3 is 15 amino acids long. Trimming stripped 0 bases from V and 6 bases from J, with 11 bases between.

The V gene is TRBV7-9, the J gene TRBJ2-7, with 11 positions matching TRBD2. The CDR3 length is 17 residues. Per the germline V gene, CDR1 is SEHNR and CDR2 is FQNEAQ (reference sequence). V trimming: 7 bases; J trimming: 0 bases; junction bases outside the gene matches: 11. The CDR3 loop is CASTSPTSGARSYEQYF. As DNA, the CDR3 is TGTGCCAGCACCTCCCCGACTAGCGGGGCCCGCTCCTACGAGCAGTACTTC. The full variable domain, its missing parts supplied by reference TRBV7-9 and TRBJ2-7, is DTGVSQNPRHKITKRGQNVTFRCDPISEHNRLYWYRQTLGQGPEFLTYFQNEAQLEKSRLLSDRFSAERPKGSFSTLEIQRTEQGDSAMYLCASTSPTSGARSYEQYFGPGTRLTVT.

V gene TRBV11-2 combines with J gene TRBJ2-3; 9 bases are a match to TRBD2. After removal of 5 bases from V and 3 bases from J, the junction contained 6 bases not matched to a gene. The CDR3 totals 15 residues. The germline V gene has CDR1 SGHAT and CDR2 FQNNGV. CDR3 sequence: CASSRRGGRTDTQYF. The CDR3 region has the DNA TGTGCCAGCAGCCGGCGGGGGGGCCGGACAGATACGCAGTATTTT.

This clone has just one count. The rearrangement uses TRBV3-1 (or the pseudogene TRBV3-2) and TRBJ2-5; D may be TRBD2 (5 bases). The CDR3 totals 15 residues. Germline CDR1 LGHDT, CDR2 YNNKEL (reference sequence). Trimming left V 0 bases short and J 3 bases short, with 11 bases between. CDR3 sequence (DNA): TGTGCCAGCAGCCAAGATCTGGCTAGCAAAGAGACCCAGTACTTC. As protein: CASSQDLASKETQYF.

CDR3 bases: TGTGCCAGCAGACCCGGGGGCGCGGAGACCCAGTACTTC. It translates to CASRPGGAETQYF. This chain connects TRBV7-2 to TRBJ2-5, with D tentatively TRBD1 or TRBD2 (6 bases each). Germline CDR1 is SGHTA and CDR2 is FQGNSA. The CDR3 contains 13 residues. Between the trimmed V and J ends, which lost 6 bases and 5 bases, there was a span of 13 bases.